The 12 T cell receptor beta chains given below trace back to one sample, sequenced in a study of blood T cell repertoires in COVID-19. Produced via immunoSEQ multiplex PCR; TCRdb's table is partial and in-frame only. The repertoire holds over 150,000 clones, roughly 90% seen once, with approximately 6.5% in the top ten. Sequencing was done on a sample of PBMCs or T cells enriched from blood (not recorded which). The receptors were sampled from a woman aged 45 to 65 who had recovered from COVID-19.

This clone was observed a single time. The DNA for the CDR3 is TGTGCCAGCGGCGATGGCCGGGACAGGGGGGGCGAGCAGTACTTC. Amino acid sequence: CASGDGRDRGGEQYF. The V gene is TRBV27, the J gene TRBJ2-7, with TRBD1 matching 11 bases. With 8 bases clipped from V and 6 bases from J, the junction kept 12 bases outside the gene matches. The germline gives CDR1 MNHEY, CDR2 SMNVEV (reference sequence). This CDR3 is built from 15 residues.

The chain uses TRBV3-1 (or the pseudogene TRBV3-2) and TRBJ1-1, with 8 bases that match TRBD1. Germline V gives CDR1 LGHDT, CDR2 YNNKEL (reference sequence). V lost 8 bases and J lost 1; bases outside the gene matches: 6. The CDR3 consists of 14 residues. This CDR3 reads CASYDRGANTEAFF. The CDR3 DNA reads as TGTGCCAGCTACGACAGGGGTGCGAACACTGAAGCTTTCTTT.

V is TRBV19 and J is TRBJ1-5; 9 bases line up with TRBD1. With V trimmed by 6 bases and J by 5 bases, 5 bases remained unmatched. Germline assignment: CDR1 LNHDA and CDR2 SQIVND (reference sequence). CDR3 length: 14 amino acids. This CDR3 is CASSQRDRDQPQHF. The DNA of the CDR3 is TGTGCCAGTAGCCAAAGGGACAGGGATCAGCCCCAGCATTTT.

This chain links TRBV27 with TRBJ2-7, with 9 bases that match TRBD2. J was trimmed by 2 bases and V by 8 bases; bases with no gene match: 4. This CDR3 spans 13 amino acids. From germline, CDR1 is MNHEY and CDR2 SMNVEV (reference sequence). The CDR3 sequence is CASGRTSAYEQYF. The CDR3 bases are TGTGCCAGCGGGAGGACTAGCGCCTACGAGCAGTACTTC.

V and J are TRBV28 and TRBJ1-2; no clear D. The CDR3 totals 13 residues. V was shortened by 7 bases and J by 3 bases, with 12 bases between the two germline ends. Germline assignment: CDR1 MDHEN and CDR2 SYDVKM. The CDR3 DNA follows: TGTGCCAGCAATTACGGCGGGCACTATGGCTACACCTTC. Its translation is CASNYGGHYGYTF.

The genes are TRBV2 and TRBJ2-5; 11 bases agree with TRBD2. V shed 6 bases and J 5 bases; nucleotides not matched to a gene: 5. CDR3 length: 14 amino acids. Germline V gene lookup returns CDR1 SNHLY and CDR2 FYNNEI. Here the CDR3 DNA reads TGTGCCAGCAGCCTCCTAGCGGGAGGTGAGACCCAGTACTTC. Its protein product is CASSLLAGGETQYF.

V is TRBV5-4 and J is TRBJ2-2; 11 nucleotides line up with TRBD1. Germline lookup yields CDR1 SGHNT and CDR2 YYREEE (reference sequence). With V trimmed by 6 bases and J by 0 bases, 7 bases remained unmatched. The CDR3 is 17 residues long. The CDR3 region is CASTFLGQGANTGELFF. The CDR3 coding sequence is TGTGCCAGCACCTTCTTGGGACAGGGGGCGAACACCGGGGAGCTGTTTTTT.

This clone was observed a handful of times. J is TRBJ2-5 and V is TRBV9; TRBD1 agrees at 7 bases. After removal of 4 bases from V and 3 bases from J, the junction contained 9 bases not matched to a gene. CDR1 is SGDLS, CDR2 YYNGEE, per germline. This CDR3 comprises 15 residues. In nucleotides, the CDR3 is TGTGCCAGCAGCACCTCCCCCGGGACAGAAGAGACCCAGTACTTC. Encoded protein: CASSTSPGTEETQYF.

The chain links TRBV18 to TRBJ2-2; no reliable D call. The CDR3 runs 14 residues. Germline CDR1 reads KGHSH; CDR2 reads LQKENI. Trimming removed 2 bases from V and 2 bases from J, with 6 bases in between. In nucleotides, the CDR3 is TGTGCCAGCTCACCAGTTGTAAACACCGGGGAGCTGTTTTTT. Its protein product is CASSPVVNTGELFF.

The rearrangement joins TRBV5-1 to TRBJ1-2; TRBD1 might be the D (5 bases). Trimming pared 0 bases from V and 8 bases from J, leaving 14 bases between. Germline loops: CDR1 SGHRS, CDR2 YFSETQ. This CDR3 comprises 14 residues. The CDR3 region has the DNA TGCGCCAGCAGCTTGGGACAGCCCTCCGGGGGCTACACCTTC. Its translation is CASSLGQPSGGYTF.

The chain combines TRBV30 with TRBJ2-1, with D perhaps TRBD2 (6 bases). Trimming left V 3 bases short and J 4 bases short, with 16 bases between. CDR1 and CDR2 (germline): GTSNPN, SVGIG (reference sequence). The CDR3 covers 15 residues. The CDR3 sequence is CAWRVAVGRYNEQFF. The DNA for the CDR3 is TGTGCCTGGAGGGTAGCGGTGGGGCGGTACAATGAGCAGTTCTTC.

The J gene is TRBJ2-7, the V gene TRBV30; 9 nucleotides align to TRBD1. V shed 5 bases, J shed 6 bases, and the junction held 8 bases outside the gene matches. CDR3 size: 13 residues. The V gene's germline CDR1 is GTSNPN and CDR2 SVGIG (reference sequence). The CDR3 DNA is TGTGCCTGGGCGGGACAGGGATTAGGCGAGCAGTACTTC. Protein sequence: CAWAGQGLGEQYF.